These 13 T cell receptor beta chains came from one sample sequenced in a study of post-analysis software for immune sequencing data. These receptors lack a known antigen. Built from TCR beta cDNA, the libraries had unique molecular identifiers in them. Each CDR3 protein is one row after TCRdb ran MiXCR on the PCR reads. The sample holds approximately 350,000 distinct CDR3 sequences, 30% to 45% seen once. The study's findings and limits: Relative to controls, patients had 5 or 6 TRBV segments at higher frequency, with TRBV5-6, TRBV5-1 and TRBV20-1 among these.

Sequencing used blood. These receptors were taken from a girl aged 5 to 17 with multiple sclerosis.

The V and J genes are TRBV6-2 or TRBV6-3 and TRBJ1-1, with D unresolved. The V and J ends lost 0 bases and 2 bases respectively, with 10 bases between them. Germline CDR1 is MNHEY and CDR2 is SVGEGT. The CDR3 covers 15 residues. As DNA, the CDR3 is TGTGCCAGCAGTTACTCGACGGAGTTTAACACTGAAGCTTTCTTT. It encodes CASSYSTEFNTEAFF.

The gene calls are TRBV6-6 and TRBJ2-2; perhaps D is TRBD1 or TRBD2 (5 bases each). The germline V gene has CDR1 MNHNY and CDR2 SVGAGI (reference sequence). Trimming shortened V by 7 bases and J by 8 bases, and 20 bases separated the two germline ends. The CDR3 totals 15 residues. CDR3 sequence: CASKKAGTRSGELFF. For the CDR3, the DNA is TGTGCCAGCAAAAAGGCCGGGACCAGGTCGGGGGAGCTGTTTTTT.

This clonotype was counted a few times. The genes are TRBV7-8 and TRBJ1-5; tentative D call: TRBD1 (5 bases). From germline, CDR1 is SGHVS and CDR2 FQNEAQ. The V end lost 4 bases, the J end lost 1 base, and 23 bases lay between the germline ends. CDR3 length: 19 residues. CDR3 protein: CASSSLGTRVRGSNQPQHF. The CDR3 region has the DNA TGTGCCAGCAGCTCCCTCGGAACCAGAGTAAGGGGCAGCAATCAGCCCCAGCATTTT.

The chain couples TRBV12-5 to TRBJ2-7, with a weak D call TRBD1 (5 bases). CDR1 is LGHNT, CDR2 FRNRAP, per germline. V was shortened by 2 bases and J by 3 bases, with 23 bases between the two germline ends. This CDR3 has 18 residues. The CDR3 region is CASGLFARQLTHLYEQYF. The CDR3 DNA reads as TGTGCTAGTGGTTTGTTTGCGAGACAGCTAACTCACCTCTACGAGCAGTACTTC.

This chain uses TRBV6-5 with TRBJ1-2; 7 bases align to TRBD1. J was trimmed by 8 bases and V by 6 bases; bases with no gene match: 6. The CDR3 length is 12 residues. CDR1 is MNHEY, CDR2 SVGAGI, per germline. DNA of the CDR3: TGTGCCAGCAGCGAGGGGGCTGGAGGCTACACCTTC. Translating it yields CASSEGAGGYTF.

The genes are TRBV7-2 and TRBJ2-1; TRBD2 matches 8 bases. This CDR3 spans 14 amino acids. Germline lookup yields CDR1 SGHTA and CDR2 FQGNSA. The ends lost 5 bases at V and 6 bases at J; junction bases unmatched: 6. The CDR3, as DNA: TGTGCCAGCAGCCCCGGGACTAGTCGCAATGAGCAGTTCTTC. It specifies CASSPGTSRNEQFF.

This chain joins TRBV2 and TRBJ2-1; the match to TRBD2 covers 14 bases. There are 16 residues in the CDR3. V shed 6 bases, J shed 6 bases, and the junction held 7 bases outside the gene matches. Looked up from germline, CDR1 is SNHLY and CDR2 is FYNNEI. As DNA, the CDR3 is TGTGCCAGCAGGAAAGGACTAGCGGGGGGTCGCAATGAGCAGTTCTTC. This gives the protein CASRKGLAGGRNEQFF.

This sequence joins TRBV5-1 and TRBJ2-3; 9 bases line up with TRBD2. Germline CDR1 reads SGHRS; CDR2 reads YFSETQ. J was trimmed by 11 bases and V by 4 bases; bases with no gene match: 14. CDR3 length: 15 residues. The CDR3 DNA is TGCGCCAGCAGCCTGAGCGGGGGGACCCTTATGGGGCAGTATTTT. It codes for CASSLSGGTLMGQYF.

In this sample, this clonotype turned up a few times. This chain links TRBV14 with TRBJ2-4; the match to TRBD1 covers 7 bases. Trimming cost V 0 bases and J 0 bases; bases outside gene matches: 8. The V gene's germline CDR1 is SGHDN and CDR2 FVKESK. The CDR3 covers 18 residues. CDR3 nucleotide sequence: TGTGCCAGCAGCCAAGACCGACAGGGAATTCTAGCCAAAAACATTCAGTACTTC. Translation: CASSQDRQGILAKNIQYF.

Here the CDR3 DNA reads TGTGCCAGCAGAGGTCCCCGGGACAGCCTTAACGGGGAAGCTTTCTTT. This codes for CASRGPRDSLNGEAFF. The rearrangement joins TRBV6-1 to TRBJ1-1; 7 nucleotides line up with TRBD1. The CDR3 runs 16 residues. The V gene's germline CDR1 is MNHNS and CDR2 SASEGT. Trimming at V came to 6 bases and at J to 8 bases, leaving 18 bases not matched to a gene.

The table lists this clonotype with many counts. This chain's CDR3 is CASSLRGLETQYF. CDR3 DNA: TGTGCCAGCAGCTTGCGGGGGCTGGAGACCCAGTACTTC. The gene calls are TRBV7-2 and TRBJ2-5; weak D call: TRBD2 (7 bases). CDR1 SGHTA and CDR2 FQGNSA come from the germline V gene. CDR3 size: 13 residues. V lost 3 bases and J lost 5, with 10 bases in between.

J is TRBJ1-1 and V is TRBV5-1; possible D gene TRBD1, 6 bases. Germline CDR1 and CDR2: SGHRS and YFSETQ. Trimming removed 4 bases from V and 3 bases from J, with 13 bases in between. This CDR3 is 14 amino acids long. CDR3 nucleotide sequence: TGCGCCAGCAGCACAGTACAGGGTGACACTGAAGCTTTCTTT. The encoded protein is CASSTVQGDTEAFF.

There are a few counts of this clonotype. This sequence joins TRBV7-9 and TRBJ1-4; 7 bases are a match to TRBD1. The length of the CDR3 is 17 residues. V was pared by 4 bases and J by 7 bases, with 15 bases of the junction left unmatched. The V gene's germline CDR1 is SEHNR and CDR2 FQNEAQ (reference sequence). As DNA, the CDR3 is TGTGCCAGCAGCTCAAGACAAACAGGGGAACGGGCTGAAAAACTGTTTTTT. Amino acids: CASSSRQTGERAEKLFF.